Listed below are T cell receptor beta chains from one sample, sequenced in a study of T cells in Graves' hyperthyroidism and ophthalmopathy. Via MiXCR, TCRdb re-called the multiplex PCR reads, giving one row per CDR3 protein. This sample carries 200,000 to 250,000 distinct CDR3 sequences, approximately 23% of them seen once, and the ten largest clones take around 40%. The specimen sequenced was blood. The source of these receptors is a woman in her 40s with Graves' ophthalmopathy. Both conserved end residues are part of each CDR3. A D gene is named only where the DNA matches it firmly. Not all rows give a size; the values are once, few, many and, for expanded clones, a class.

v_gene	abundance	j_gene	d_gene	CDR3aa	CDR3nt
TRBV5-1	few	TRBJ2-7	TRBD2	CASSLGFGSGSAYEQYF	TGCGCCAGCAGCTTAGGTTTTGGTAGCGGGAGCGCCTACGAGCAGTACTTC
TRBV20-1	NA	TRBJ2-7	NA	CSARASRDGTYEQYF	TGCAGTGCTAGAGCTAGCCGGGACGGAACCTACGAGCAGTACTTC
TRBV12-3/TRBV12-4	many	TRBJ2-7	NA	CASSFETGVEQYF	TGTGCCAGCAGTTTCGAGACTGGCGTCGAGCAGTACTTC
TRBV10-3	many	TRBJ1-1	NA	CAISESGEQTVTPEAFF	TGTGCCATCAGTGAGTCGGGTGAACAGACAGTGACGCCTGAAGCTTTCTTT
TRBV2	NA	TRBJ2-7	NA	CASRDLPHGEQYF	TGTGCCAGCAGGGACCTCCCCCACGGCGAGCAGTACTTC
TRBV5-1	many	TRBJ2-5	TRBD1	CASHLTGGKETQYF	TGCGCCAGCCACCTGACAGGGGGCAAAGAGACCCAGTACTTC
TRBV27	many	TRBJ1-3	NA	CASSLPKGSRESSGNTIYF	TGTGCCAGCAGTTTACCGAAGGGGTCCAGGGAGTCCTCTGGAAACACCATATATTTT
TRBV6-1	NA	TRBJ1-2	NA	CAVEGWQGYGYTF	TGTGCCGTGGAGGGTTGGCAGGGCTATGGCTACACCTTC
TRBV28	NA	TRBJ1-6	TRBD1	CASSGQGSSPLHF	TGTGCCAGCAGTGGACAGGGCTCCTCACCCCTCCACTTT
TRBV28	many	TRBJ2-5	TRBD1	CASSSTGGQETQYF	TGTGCCAGCAGTAGTACAGGGGGCCAAGAGACCCAGTACTTC
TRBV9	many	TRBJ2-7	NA	CASSVEGGIHEQYF	TGTGCCAGCAGCGTAGAGGGGGGCATCCACGAGCAGTACTTC
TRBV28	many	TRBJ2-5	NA	CASSGVEQETQYF	TGTGCCAGCTCTGGAGTGGAGCAAGAGACCCAGTACTTC
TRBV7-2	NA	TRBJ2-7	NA	CASSLHFPTYEQYF	TGTGCCAGCAGCTTACACTTCCCTACCTACGAGCAGTACTTC
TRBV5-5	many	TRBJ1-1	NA	CASIWGLGKNTEAFF	TGTGCCAGCATCTGGGGTTTGGGAAAGAACACTGAAGCTTTCTTT
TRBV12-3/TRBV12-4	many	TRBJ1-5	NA	CASSLRDLAQHF	TGTGCCAGCAGTTTAAGGGATCTGGCCCAGCATTTT
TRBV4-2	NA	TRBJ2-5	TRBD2	CASSQDLEAGGQETQYF	TGTGCCAGCAGCCAAGATCTGGAAGCGGGGGGACAAGAGACCCAGTACTTC
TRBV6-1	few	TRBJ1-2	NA	CASAVNGIGGYTF	TGTGCCAGCGCTGTAAACGGAATCGGTGGCTACACCTTC
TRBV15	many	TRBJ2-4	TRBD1	CATSRLGTGLTKNIQYF	TGTGCCACCAGCAGGCTCGGGACAGGGCTTACCAAAAACATTCAGTACTTC
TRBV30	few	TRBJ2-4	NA	CAWSVQAKNIQYF	TGTGCCTGGAGTGTACAAGCCAAAAACATTCAGTACTTC
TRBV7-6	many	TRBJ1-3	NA	CASSLGGHTIYF	TGTGCCAGCAGCTTAGGGGGCCACACCATATATTTT
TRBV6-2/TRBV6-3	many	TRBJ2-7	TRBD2	CASSSDARLAGRKYF	TGTGCCAGCAGTTCCGACGCCCGACTAGCGGGTCGAAAGTACTTC
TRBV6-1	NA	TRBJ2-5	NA	CASTRGGPQETQYF	TGTGCCAGCACCAGGGGGGGGCCCCAAGAGACCCAGTACTTC
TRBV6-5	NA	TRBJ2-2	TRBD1	CASSTTGENGELFF	TGTGCCAGCAGTACTACAGGGGAGAACGGGGAGCTGTTTTTT
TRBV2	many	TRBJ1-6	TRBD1	CASSRDREVSPLHF	TGTGCCAGCAGCCGGGACAGGGAAGTTTCACCCCTCCACTTT
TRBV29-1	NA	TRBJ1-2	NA	CSVLQGNGYTF	TGCAGCGTTTTGCAGGGAAATGGCTACACCTTC
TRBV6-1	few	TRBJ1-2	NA	CATREGGPNYGYTF	TGTGCCACCCGGGAGGGGGGCCCAAACTATGGCTACACCTTC
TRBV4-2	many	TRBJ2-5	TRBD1	CARGTGLADPYTQYF	TGTGCCAGGGGGACAGGGCTAGCGGACCCGTACACCCAGTACTTC
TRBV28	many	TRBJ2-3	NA	CASSLAGRTDTQYF	TGTGCCAGCAGTTTGGCCGGGAGAACAGATACGCAGTATTTT